The source of this TCR beta chain is a study of blood T cell repertoires in COVID-19. On the study more broadly: Sample material is recorded as cDNA or gDNA derived from T cells, B-cell-depleted T cells, or PBMCs.

In its sample, this clone was seen once. Profiling relied on immunoSEQ multiplex PCR, and the TCRdb table lists in-frame clones only, not all of them. Of about 310,000 clones in the sample, nearly 90% were seen once. Germline V lookup: CDR1 LNHDA, CDR2 SQIVND (reference sequence). After removal of 5 bases from V and 7 bases from J, the junction contained 9 bases not matched to a gene. The CDR3 extends over 16 amino acids. Enrolled through a virtual design, the participants were between roughly 18 and 95 years of age and came from about two dozen US areas. Participant-given clinical history determined each cohort assignment.

The TCR sequence derives from a woman aged 18 to 35 with acute COVID-19. The chain recombines TRBV19 with TRBJ1-6; the match to TRBD1 covers 9 bases. The source material was PBMCs or T cells enriched from blood (not recorded which). CDR3 nucleotide sequence: TGTGCCAGTAGTTCGGGGACAGGGTGGGTGAATTCACCCCTCCACTTT. It specifies CASSSGTGWVNSPLHF.